This entry features one T cell receptor (beta chain) sequence. Its antigen is not identified. Using unique molecular identifiers, the investigators prepared the TCRbeta library. TCRdb reprocessed the PCR reads with MiXCR, giving one entry per CDR3 protein. The sample contains around 490,000 distinct CDR3 sequences, about an eighth of which appear only once. CDR1 is DFQATT and CDR2 is SNEGSKA in the germline V gene (reference sequence). The CDR3 contains 15 residues. V gave up 2 bases and J gave up 0 bases; unmatched junction bases: 6. This entry comes from a study of T-cell reconstitution after alpha-beta-depleted transplantation in children. Study-level points and caveats: Several hundred rapidly expanded clones from non-depleted graft cells reportedly supplied alpha-beta T cells about two months post-transplant. Some patients showed high day-60 TCRbeta diversity, which derived from surviving recipient T cells and thymic progenitors. Once a year had passed after transplant, T-cell counts and diversity came mostly from newly produced T cells.

The chain couples TRBV20-1 to TRBJ1-1; 7 bases are shared with TRBD1. The specimen comprised PBMCs, mostly from graft donor cells, sampled 180 days after TCRalphabeta/CD19-depleted stem cell transplant. The TCR sequence derives from a female patient aged 2-9 years who had a stem cell transplant for aplastic anemia, so the T cells may come from the graft donor. CDR3: CSARKGGGLNTEAFF. The CDR3 DNA reads TGCAGTGCTAGAAAAGGGGGCGGCTTGAACACTGAAGCTTTCTTT.